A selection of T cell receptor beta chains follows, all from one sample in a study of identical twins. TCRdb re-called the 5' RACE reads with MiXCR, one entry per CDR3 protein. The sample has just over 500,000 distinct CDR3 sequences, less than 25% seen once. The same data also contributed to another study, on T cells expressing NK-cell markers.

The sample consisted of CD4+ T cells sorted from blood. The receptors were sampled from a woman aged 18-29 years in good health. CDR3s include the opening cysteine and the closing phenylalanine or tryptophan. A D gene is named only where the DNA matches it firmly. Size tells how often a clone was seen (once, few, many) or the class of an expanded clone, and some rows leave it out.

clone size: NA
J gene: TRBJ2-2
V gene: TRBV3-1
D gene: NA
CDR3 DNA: TGTGCCAGCAGCCAAGAGGTACACACCGGGGAGCTGTTTTTT
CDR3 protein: CASSQEVHTGELFF

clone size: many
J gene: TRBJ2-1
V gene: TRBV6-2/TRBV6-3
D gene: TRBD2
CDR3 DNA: TGTGCCAGCAGTTCCCTAGCGGGAGGGGGAAATGAGCAGTTCTTC
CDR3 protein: CASSSLAGGGNEQFF

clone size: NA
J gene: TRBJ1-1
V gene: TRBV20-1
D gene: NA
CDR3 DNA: TGCAGTGCTAGGTCCACTGAAGCTTTCTTT
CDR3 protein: CSARSTEAFF

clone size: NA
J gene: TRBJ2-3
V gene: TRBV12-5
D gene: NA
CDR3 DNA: TGTGCTAGTGGTTTGGTATGGCAGGGGAACAACACAGATACGCAGTATTTT
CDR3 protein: CASGLVWQGNNTDTQYF

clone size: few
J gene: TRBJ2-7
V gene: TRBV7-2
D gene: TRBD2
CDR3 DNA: TGTGCCAGCAGCTTACATGGGACTAGCGGGATCTACGAGCAGTACTTC
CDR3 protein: CASSLHGTSGIYEQYF

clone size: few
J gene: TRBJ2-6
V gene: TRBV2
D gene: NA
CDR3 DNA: TGTGCCAGCAGTGACGAGGCCTCTGGGGCCAACGTCCTGACTTTC
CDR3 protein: CASSDEASGANVLTF

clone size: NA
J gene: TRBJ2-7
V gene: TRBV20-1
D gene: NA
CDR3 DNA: TGCAGTGCTACCCCAGGGGACGAGCAGTACTTC
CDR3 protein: CSATPGDEQYF

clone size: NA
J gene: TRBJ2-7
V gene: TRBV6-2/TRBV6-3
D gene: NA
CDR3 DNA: TGTGCCATCGACCGGGACCCCTACTCCTACGAGCAGTACTTC
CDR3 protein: CAIDRDPYSYEQYF

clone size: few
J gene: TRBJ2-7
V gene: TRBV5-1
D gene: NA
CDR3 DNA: TGCGCCAGCAATAAGGACGGCTCCTACGAGCAGTACTTC
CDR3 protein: CASNKDGSYEQYF

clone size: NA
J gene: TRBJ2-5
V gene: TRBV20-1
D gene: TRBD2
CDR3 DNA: TGCAGTGCTCTGACTAGCGGGATCCAAGAGACCCAGTACTTC
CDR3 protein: CSALTSGIQETQYF

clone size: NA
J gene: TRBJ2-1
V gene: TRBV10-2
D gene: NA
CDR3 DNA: TGCGCCAGCAGTGAGTCGGTGTACAATGAGCAGTTCTTC
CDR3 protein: CASSESVYNEQFF

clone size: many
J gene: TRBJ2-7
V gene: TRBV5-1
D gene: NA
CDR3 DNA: TGCGCCAGCAGCTTGGGCACTCTAAGCTCCTACGAGCAGTACTTC
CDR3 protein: CASSLGTLSSYEQYF

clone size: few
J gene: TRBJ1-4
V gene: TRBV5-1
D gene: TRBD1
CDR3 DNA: TGCGCCAGCAGAACCGGGACAGCAGGTGAAAAACTGTTTTTT
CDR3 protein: CASRTGTAGEKLFF

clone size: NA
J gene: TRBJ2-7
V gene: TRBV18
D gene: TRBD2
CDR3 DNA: TGTGCCAGCTCACCGCTAGCGGGAGGGATCGAGCAGTACTTC
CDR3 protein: CASSPLAGGIEQYF

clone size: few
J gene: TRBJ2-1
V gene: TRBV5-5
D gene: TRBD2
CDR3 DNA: TGTGCCAGCAGCTTGGCGGGGCTAGCGGATTACAATGAGCAGTTCTTC
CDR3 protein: CASSLAGLADYNEQFF

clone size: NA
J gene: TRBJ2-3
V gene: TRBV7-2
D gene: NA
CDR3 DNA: TGTGCCAGCAGCTGGGGCTTTGGTAGCGAGTCCTTAGATACGCAGTATTTT
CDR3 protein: CASSWGFGSESLDTQYF

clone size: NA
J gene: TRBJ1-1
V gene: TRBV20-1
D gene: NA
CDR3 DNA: TGCAGTGGGGCTACAGTGAACACTGAAGCTTTCTTT
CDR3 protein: CSGATVNTEAFF

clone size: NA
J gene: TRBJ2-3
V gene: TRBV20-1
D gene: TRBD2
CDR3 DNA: TGCAGTCCTCGTCGGGGGGACACAGATACGCAGTATTTT
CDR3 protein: CSPRRGDTDTQYF

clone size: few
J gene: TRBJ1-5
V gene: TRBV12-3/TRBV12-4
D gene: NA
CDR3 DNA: TGTGCCAGCAGCTCTAGACAGGATCAGCCCCAGCATTTT
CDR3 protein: CASSSRQDQPQHF

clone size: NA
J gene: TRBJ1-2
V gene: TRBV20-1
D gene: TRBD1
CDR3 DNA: TGCAGTGCTAGTCTAACAGGGGTGGTAGAGGACTACACCTTC
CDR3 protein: CSASLTGVVEDYTF

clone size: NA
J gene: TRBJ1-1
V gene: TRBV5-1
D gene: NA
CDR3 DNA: TGCGCCAGCAACGAGAACGTTAACACTGAAGCTTTCTTT
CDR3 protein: CASNENVNTEAFF

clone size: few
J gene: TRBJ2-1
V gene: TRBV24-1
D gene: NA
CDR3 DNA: TGTGCCACCAGTGATTTGATCCGGGATGAGCAGTTCTTC
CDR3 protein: CATSDLIRDEQFF

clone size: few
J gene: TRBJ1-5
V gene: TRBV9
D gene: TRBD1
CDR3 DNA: TGTGCCAGCAGCCCTCACGGACAGGTCAATCAGCCCCAGCATTTT
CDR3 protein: CASSPHGQVNQPQHF

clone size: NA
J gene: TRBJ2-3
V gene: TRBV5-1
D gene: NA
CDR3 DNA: TGCGCCAGCAGCGTCGGATTCACAGATACGCAGTATTTT
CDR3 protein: CASSVGFTDTQYF

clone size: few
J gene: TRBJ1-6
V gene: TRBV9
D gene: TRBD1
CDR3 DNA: TGTGCCAGCAGCGTAAAGGGGGCGGGTTCACCCCTCCACTTT
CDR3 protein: CASSVKGAGSPLHF

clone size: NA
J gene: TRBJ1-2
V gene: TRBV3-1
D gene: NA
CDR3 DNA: TGTGCCAGTCACCTAACAGGGCGAGGCTACACCTTC
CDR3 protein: CASHLTGRGYTF